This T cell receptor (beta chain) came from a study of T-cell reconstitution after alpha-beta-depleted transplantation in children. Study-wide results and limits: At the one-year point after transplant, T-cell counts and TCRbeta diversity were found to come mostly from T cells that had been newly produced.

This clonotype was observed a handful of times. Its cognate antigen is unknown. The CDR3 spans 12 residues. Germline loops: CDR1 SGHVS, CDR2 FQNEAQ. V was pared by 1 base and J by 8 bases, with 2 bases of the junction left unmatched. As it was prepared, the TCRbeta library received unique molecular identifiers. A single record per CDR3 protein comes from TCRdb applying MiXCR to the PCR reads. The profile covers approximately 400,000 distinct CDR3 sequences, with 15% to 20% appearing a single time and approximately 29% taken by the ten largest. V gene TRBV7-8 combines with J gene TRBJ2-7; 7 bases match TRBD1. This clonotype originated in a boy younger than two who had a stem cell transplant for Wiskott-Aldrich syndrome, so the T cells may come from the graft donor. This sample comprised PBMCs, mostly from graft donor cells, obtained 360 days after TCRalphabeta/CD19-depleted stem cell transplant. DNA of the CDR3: TGTGCCAGCAGCTTAGAGGGGGCTAAGCAGTACTTC. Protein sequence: CASSLEGAKQYF.